This T cell receptor (beta chain) was recovered during a study of cytomegalovirus exposure and HLA in healthy donors. The PCR contained 60 Vbeta and 13 Jbeta primers. Clones were read by immunoSEQ multiplex PCR, and TCRdb kept only the in-frame ones, dropping some. The repertoire holds approximately 160,000 clones, with 68% as singletons. The CDR3 is made up of 15 amino acids. From germline, CDR1 is SGHRS and CDR2 YFSETQ. J was trimmed by 3 bases and V by 0 bases; bases with no gene match: 2. The chain uses TRBV5-1 and TRBJ2-5, with 10 bases that match TRBD1. The source material was PBMCs. The TCR was taken from a woman aged 40 to 55 in good health and CMV-seropositive. CDR3 sequence (DNA): TGCGCCAGCAGCTTGGTAGGGACAGGGGAAGAGACCCAGTACTTC. Encoded protein: CASSLVGTGEETQYF.